These 19 T cell receptor beta chains were all obtained from the same sample, sequenced in a study of early T cells in non-severe SARS-CoV-2 infection. TCRdb re-called the 5' RACE reads with MiXCR, one entry per CDR3 protein. The sample lists approximately 50,000 distinct CDR3 sequences, about 9.3% occurring once. The source material was whole blood. The receptors here all came from an adult who was a healthcare worker with PCR-confirmed SARS-CoV-2 infection or an uninfected control (not recorded which).

The chain couples TRBV2 to TRBJ2-5; 11 bases agree with TRBD2. V was pared by 8 bases and J by 3 bases, with 5 bases of the junction left unmatched. The CDR3 loop spans 14 amino acids. Germline loops: CDR1 SNHLY, CDR2 FYNNEI. This chain's CDR3 is CASRGLAGKETQYF. The CDR3 DNA is TGTGCCAGCCGTGGACTAGCGGGCAAAGAGACCCAGTACTTC.

V usage is TRBV20-1 and J usage is TRBJ2-1; D is possibly TRBD2 (5 bases). The CDR3 loop spans 11 amino acids. Trimming removed 0 bases at V and 10 bases at J, with 7 bases between. Looked up from germline, CDR1 is DFQATT and CDR2 is SNEGSKA (reference sequence). CDR3 nucleotides: TGCAGTGCTAGAGATTCGGGGGAGCAGTTCTTC. Amino acid sequence: CSARDSGEQFF.

The DNA of the CDR3 is TGTGCCAGCAGCTTGGCGTCAGGGGCCTATACGCAGTATTTT. It yields the protein CASSLASGAYTQYF. The V and J genes are TRBV5-4 and TRBJ2-3; TRBD1 is a possible D gene (6 bases). V was shortened by 0 bases and J by 7 bases, with 12 bases between the two germline ends. CDR3 length: 14 amino acids. Germline V lookup: CDR1 SGHNT, CDR2 YYREEE (reference sequence).

This clonotype was picked up many times. This chain uses TRBV10-3 with TRBJ2-1; D is possibly TRBD1 or TRBD2 (6 bases each). V was trimmed by 11 bases and J by 4 bases, leaving 15 bases between them. Germline-derived CDR1 and CDR2 are ENHRY and SYGVKD. The CDR3 runs to 13 residues. CDR3 sequence: CAHRGVLYNEQFF. Here the CDR3 DNA reads TGTGCCCATAGGGGGGTGTTATACAATGAGCAGTTCTTC.

This clonotype was counted between two and nine times. The V call is TRBV12-3 or TRBV12-4, the J call TRBJ1-6, with a possible D match to TRBD1 (5 bases). This CDR3 is 14 amino acids long. V was clipped by 7 bases and J by 6 bases, with 13 bases between them. This chain's CDR3 is CASTLMGVNSPLHF. CDR3 bases: TGTGCCAGCACTCTGATGGGGGTTAATTCACCCCTCCACTTT.

The chain joins TRBV5-5 to TRBJ2-1; no clear D gene. V gave up 0 bases and J gave up 6 bases, with 10 bases separating them. Per germline, CDR1 SGHKS and CDR2 YYEKEE (reference sequence). The CDR3 runs 14 residues. CDR3 sequence (DNA): TGTGCCAGCAGCTTGGGACCCCCTTCCAATGAGCAGTTCTTC. Its translation is CASSLGPPSNEQFF.

The chain carries TRBV28 and TRBJ2-7, with 7 positions matching TRBD1. The CDR3 is 14 residues long. Germline CDR1 and CDR2: MDHEN and SYDVKM. The trim removed 5 bases at V and 2 bases at J, leaving 6 bases unmatched. The CDR3 region has the DNA TGTGCCAGCAGTGCACCCGGACAGGCCTACGAGCAGTACTTC. It encodes CASSAPGQAYEQYF.

The sample holds many counts of this clonotype. The gene calls are TRBV4-1 and TRBJ2-1, with TRBD1 identical over 9 bases. After removal of 4 bases from V and 8 bases from J, the junction contained 9 bases not matched to a gene. Germline lookup yields CDR1 MGHRA and CDR2 YSYEKL. This CDR3 has 15 residues. The CDR3 spells CASSRGDRVGYEQFF. CDR3 DNA: TGCGCCAGCAGCCGAGGGGACAGGGTGGGCTATGAGCAGTTCTTC.

This clonotype was counted between two and nine times. The chain combines TRBV5-6 with TRBJ1-1; unclear D gene. The V end lost 3 bases, the J end lost 1 base, and 10 bases lay between the germline ends. Germline-derived CDR1 and CDR2 are SGHDT and YYEEEE. CDR3 length equals 14 residues. The CDR3 protein is CASSSTFGNTEAFF. Written as DNA, the CDR3 is TGTGCCAGCAGCTCTACGTTTGGGAACACTGAAGCTTTCTTT.

This clonotype was detected only a few times. V usage is TRBV28 and J usage is TRBJ2-1, with no clear D. This CDR3 is 14 amino acids long. With 2 bases removed from V and 2 bases from J, the gap between germline ends came to 7 bases. Germline lookup yields CDR1 MDHEN and CDR2 SYDVKM. The DNA of the CDR3 is TGTGCCAGCAGTTTAATAGGGCCCTACAATGAGCAGTTCTTC. Translation: CASSLIGPYNEQFF.

The rearrangement links TRBV4-3 to TRBJ2-3; D uncertain. Germline V gene data show CDR1 as LGHNA and CDR2 as YSLEER. CDR3 length: 14 residues. V gave up 0 bases and J gave up 4 bases, with 8 bases separating them. The CDR3 region is CASSQETRADTQYF. In DNA, the CDR3 is TGCGCCAGCAGCCAAGAAACCCGGGCAGATACGCAGTATTTT.

This clonotype came up many times. The chain uses TRBV12-3 or TRBV12-4 and TRBJ2-7; D not certain. This CDR3 region has 13 residues. V was shortened by 4 bases and J by 0 bases, with 7 bases between the two germline ends. The CDR3 loop is CASSSGDSYEQYF. In nucleotides, the CDR3 is TGTGCCAGCAGTTCTGGGGACTCCTACGAGCAGTACTTC.

The chain links TRBV12-3 or TRBV12-4 to TRBJ2-1, with 7 positions matching TRBD2. The CDR3 sequence is 13 residues long. J lost 5 bases, V lost 4 bases, and 2 bases had no gene match. CDR3 protein: CASSWDYDNEQFF. The CDR3 nucleotides read TGTGCCAGCAGTTGGGACTACGACAATGAGCAGTTCTTC.

The V gene is TRBV5-6, the J gene TRBJ1-1; D call uncertain. V was pared by 2 bases and J by 4 bases, with 6 bases between. This CDR3 is built from 12 residues. Germline lookup yields CDR1 SGHDT and CDR2 YYEEEE. CDR3 protein: CASSFEGTEAFF. The CDR3 DNA reads TGTGCCAGCAGCTTCGAGGGCACTGAAGCTTTCTTT.

This rearrangement joins TRBV7-2 to TRBJ2-5; no clear D. The CDR3 contains 13 residues. The germline V gene has CDR1 SGHTA and CDR2 FQGNSA. V was cut by 1 base and J by 0 bases, with 3 bases left in between. CDR3 loop: CASSLGYQETQYF. Written as DNA, the CDR3 is TGTGCCAGCAGCTTAGGTTACCAAGAGACCCAGTACTTC.

This clonotype was detected ten times or more. The V and J genes are TRBV2 and TRBJ2-1, with no clear D. Trimming took 6 bases from V and 7 from J, leaving 10 bases between them. Germline values: CDR1 SNHLY, CDR2 FYNNEI. The CDR3 totals 12 residues. The CDR3 bases are TGTGCCAGCAGGGGGATTCAAAATGAGCAGTTCTTC. This sequence encodes CASRGIQNEQFF.

At least ten counts were recorded for this clonotype. V is TRBV4-3 and J is TRBJ1-2; D is perhaps TRBD1 (5 bases). CDR3 size: 15 residues. V lost 1 base and J lost 5, with 14 bases in between. Germline CDR1 is LGHNA and CDR2 is YSLEER. For the CDR3, the DNA is TGCGCCAGCAGCCAAGGCCATACAGGTAGTTATGGCTACACCTTC. Translation gives CASSQGHTGSYGYTF.

The gene calls are TRBV9 and TRBJ1-1; 7 bases are a match to TRBD1. The J segment lost 10 bases and the V segment lost 4 bases, leaving 7 bases of the junction unmatched. Germline CDR1 is SGDLS and CDR2 is YYNGEE. The CDR3 extends over 12 amino acids. The CDR3 loop is CASSRTGESAFF. CDR3 coding DNA: TGTGCCAGCAGCCGCACAGGGGAATCAGCTTTCTTT.

The V and J genes are TRBV7-3 and TRBJ2-5; D could derive from TRBD1 or TRBD2 (5 bases each). V was cut by 5 bases and J by 1 base, with 17 bases left in between. This CDR3 region has 16 residues. CDR1 and CDR2 from the germline V gene are SGHTA and FQGTGA. CDR3 bases: TGTGCCAGCAGCCGGGGCCTAGGACGGTTCCAAGAGACCCAGTACTTC. This sequence encodes CASSRGLGRFQETQYF.